Listed here is a single TCR beta chain. The use of a sample-barcoded 5' primer and a J-beta primer mix characterized a second PCR of roughly 6 to 11 cycles. One entry per CDR3 protein results from TCRdb running MiXCR on the 5' RACE reads. The table includes 1.8 million or so distinct CDR3 sequences, 39% detected once. The sample originates from a study of blood T cells in healthy people across ages. Isolated PBMCs totaled at least 7 million in each sample. The V end lost 5 bases, the J end lost 6 bases, and 11 bases lay between the germline ends. Germline loops: CDR1 SEHNR, CDR2 FQNEAQ (reference sequence). The CDR3 consists of 12 residues.

The chain combines TRBV7-9 with TRBJ2-7; possible D gene TRBD1, 5 bases. The TCR originated in a human donor in good health. The sample comprised blood. CDR3 in DNA: TGTGCCAGCAGCCACCAGGGTCTCGAGCAGTACTTC. It encodes CASSHQGLEQYF.